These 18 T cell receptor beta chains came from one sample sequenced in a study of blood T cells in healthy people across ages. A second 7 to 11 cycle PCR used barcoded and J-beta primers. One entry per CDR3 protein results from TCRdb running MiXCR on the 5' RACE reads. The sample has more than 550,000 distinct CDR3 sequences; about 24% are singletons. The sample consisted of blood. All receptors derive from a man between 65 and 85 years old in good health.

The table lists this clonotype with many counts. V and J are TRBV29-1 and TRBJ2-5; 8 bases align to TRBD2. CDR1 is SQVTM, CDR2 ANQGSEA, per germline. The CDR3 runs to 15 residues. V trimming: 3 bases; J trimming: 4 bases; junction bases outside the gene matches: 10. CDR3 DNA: TGCAGCGTTGAGTCTGCGGGAGGAAGTCTAGAGACCCAGTACTTC. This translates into CSVESAGGSLETQYF.

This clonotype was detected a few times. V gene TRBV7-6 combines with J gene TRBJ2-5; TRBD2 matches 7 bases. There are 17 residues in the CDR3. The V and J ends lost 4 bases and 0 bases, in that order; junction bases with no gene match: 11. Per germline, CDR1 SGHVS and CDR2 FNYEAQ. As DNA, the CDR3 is TGTGCCAGCAGCTCCCATCGACTAGCTCAGTACCAAGAGACCCAGTACTTC. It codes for CASSSHRLAQYQETQYF.

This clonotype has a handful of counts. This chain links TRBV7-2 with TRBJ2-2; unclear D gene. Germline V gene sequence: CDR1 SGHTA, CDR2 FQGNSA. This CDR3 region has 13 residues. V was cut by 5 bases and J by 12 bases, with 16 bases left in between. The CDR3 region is CASSILGPEKLFF. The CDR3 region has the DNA TGTGCCAGCAGCATACTCGGGCCGGAAAAGCTGTTTTTT.

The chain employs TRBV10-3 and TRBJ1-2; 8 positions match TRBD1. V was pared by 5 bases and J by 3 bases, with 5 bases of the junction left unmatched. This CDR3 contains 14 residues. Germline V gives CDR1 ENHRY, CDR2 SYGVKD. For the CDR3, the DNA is TGTGCCATCAGTCAGGGGGCGATCGACTATGGCTACACCTTC. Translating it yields CAISQGAIDYGYTF.

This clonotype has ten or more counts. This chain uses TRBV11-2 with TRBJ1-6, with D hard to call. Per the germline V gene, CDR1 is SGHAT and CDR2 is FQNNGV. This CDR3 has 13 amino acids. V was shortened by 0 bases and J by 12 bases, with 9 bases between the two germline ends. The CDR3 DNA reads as TGTGCCAGCAGCTTAGAAGGCTTTGGACCCCTCCACTTT. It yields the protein CASSLEGFGPLHF.

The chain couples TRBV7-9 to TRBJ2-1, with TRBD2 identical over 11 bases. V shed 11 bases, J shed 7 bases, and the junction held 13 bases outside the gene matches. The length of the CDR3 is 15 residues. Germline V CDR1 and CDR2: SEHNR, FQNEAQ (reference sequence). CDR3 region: CALLTSGGIVNEQFF. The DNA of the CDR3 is TGTGCCCTCCTCACTAGCGGGGGAATAGTGAATGAGCAGTTCTTC.

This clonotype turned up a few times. DNA of the CDR3: TGTGCCAGCAGAATCGGACAGGGAGGCACTGAAGCTTTCTTT. Encoded protein: CASRIGQGGTEAFF. The chain has TRBV28 and TRBJ1-1; 8 positions agree with TRBD1. Germline V lookup: CDR1 MDHEN, CDR2 SYDVKM. V gave up 6 bases and J gave up 4 bases; unmatched junction bases: 7. This CDR3 contains 14 residues.

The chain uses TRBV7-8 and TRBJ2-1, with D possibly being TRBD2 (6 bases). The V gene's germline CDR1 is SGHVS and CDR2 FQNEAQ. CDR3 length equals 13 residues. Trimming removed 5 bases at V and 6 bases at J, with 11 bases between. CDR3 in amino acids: CASSHSSANEQFF. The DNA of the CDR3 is TGTGCCAGCAGCCACTCTAGCGCCAATGAGCAGTTCTTC.

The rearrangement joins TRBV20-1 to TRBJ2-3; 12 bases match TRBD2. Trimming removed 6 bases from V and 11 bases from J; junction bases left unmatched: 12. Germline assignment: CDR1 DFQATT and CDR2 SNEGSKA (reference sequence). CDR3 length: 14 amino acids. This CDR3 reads CSARRLAGAIGQYF. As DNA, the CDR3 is TGCAGTGCCCGCAGACTAGCGGGAGCTATCGGGCAGTATTTT.

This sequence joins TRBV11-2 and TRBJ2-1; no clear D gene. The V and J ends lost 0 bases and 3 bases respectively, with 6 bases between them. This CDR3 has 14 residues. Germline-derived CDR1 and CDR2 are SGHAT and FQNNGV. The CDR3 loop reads CASSLEPRYNEQFF. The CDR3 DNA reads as TGTGCCAGCAGCTTAGAGCCCCGCTACAATGAGCAGTTCTTC.

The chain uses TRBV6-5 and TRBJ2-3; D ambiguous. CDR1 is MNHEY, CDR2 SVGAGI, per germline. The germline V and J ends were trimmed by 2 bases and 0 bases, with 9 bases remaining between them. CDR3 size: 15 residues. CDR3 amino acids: CASSYDAGSTDTQYF. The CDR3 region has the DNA TGTGCCAGCAGTTACGATGCAGGAAGCACAGATACGCAGTATTTT.

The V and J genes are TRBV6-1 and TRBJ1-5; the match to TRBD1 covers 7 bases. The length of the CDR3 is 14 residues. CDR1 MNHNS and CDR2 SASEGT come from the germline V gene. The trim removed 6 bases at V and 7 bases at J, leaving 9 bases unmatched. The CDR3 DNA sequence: TGTGCCAGCAGGGTTACAGGGGTGGGACAGCCCCAGCATTTT. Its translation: CASRVTGVGQPQHF.

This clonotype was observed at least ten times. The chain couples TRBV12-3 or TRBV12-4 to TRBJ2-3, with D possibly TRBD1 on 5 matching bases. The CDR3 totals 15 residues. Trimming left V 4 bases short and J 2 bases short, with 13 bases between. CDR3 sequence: CASSSSRVFTDTQYF. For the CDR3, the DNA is TGTGCCAGCAGTTCATCCAGGGTCTTCACAGATACGCAGTATTTT.

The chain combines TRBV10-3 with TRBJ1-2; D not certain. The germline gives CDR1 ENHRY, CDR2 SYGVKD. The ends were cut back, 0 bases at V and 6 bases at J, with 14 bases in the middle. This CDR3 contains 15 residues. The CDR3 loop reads CAISESNPRTDGYTF. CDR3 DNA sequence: TGTGCCATCAGTGAGTCGAACCCCCGAACGGATGGCTACACCTTC.

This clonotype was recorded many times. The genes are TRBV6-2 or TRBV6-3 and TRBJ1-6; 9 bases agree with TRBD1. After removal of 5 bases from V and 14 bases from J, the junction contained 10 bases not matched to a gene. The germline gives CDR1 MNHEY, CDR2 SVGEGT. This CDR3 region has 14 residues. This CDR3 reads CASSPWDRDQTLHF. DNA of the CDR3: TGTGCCAGCAGTCCCTGGGACAGGGATCAAACCCTCCACTTT.

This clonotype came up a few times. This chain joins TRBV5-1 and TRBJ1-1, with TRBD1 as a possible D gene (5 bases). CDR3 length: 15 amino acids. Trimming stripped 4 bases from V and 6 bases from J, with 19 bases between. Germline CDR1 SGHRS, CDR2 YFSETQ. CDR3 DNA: TGCGCCAGCAGCAACGGAGGGGCAGGCTGGGCTGAAGCTTTCTTT. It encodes CASSNGGAGWAEAFF.

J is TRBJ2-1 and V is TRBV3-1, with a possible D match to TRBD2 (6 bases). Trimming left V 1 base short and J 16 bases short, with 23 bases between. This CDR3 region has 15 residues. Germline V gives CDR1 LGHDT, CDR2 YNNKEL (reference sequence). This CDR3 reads CASSQGKIGAGILFF. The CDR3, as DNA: TGTGCCAGCAGCCAAGGAAAAATTGGGGCGGGGATATTATTCTTC.

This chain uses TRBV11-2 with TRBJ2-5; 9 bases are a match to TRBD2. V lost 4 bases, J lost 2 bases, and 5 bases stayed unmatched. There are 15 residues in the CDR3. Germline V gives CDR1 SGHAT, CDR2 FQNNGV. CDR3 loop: CASSSLAGTQETQYF. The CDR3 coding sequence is TGTGCCAGCAGCTCACTAGCGGGTACTCAAGAGACCCAGTACTTC.